The clone carrying this T cell receptor (beta chain) was picked up one time. TCRdb keeps only in-frame clones here, not all; method: immunoSEQ multiplex PCR. Here the sample spans 10,000 to 11,000 clones, 60% to 85% being singletons. The CDR3 spans 16 residues. The germline V gene encodes CDR1 SGHRS and CDR2 YFSETQ. V was pared by 5 bases and J by 2 bases, with 14 bases between. The data derive from a study of sequential checkpoint blockade in melanoma. Study overall: First-line arms were nivolumab then ipilimumab, or the reverse, randomized 1:1. Maintenance nivolumab came after either treatment sequence.

Treatment of the sample: randomized to nivolumab then ipilimumab (arm A) or the reverse (arm B). Patients had received no earlier DNA-damaging chemotherapy. From thawed PBMCs, live CD3+CD8+ cells negative for CD19 and CD56 were sorted. This TCR derives from a human donor with melanoma. Sample: CD8+ T cells sorted from blood (inferred from file names), taken from a patient given nivolumab and ipilimumab in sequence. This chain connects TRBV5-1 to TRBJ2-6; D perhaps matches TRBD2 (8 bases). CDR3 amino acids: CASRREGAAGANVLTF. CDR3 DNA sequence: TGCGCCAGCAGACGGGAGGGGGCGGCTGGGGCCAACGTCCTGACTTTC.